These 8 T cell receptor beta chains came from one sample sequenced in a study of Ad26.COV2.S vaccination and SARS-CoV-2 variants. This sample's treatment: some 20 received Ad26.COV2.S at low or high dose, single or two shots; 5 received placebo; per-sample allocation not given. Sampling happened 63 days after the first vaccine or placebo injection. Profiling relied on immunoSEQ multiplex PCR, and the TCRdb table lists in-frame clones only, not all of them. The repertoire holds about 350,000 clones, with about nine tenths as singletons. The specimen was peripheral blood, collected in a trial of Ad26.COV2.S vaccine versus placebo. All receptors come from a person between 18 and 65 years old who received the Ad26.COV2.S COVID-19 vaccine or a placebo.

The V call is TRBV3-1 (or the pseudogene TRBV3-2), the J call TRBJ2-2; 12 bases agree with TRBD2. CDR1 LGHDT and CDR2 YNNKEL come from the germline V gene (reference sequence). The ends lost 7 bases at V and 4 bases at J; junction bases unmatched: 4. The CDR3 extends over 15 amino acids. CDR3 in DNA: TGTGCCAGCAACGGACTAGCGGGGAGCACCGGGGAGCTGTTTTTT. Residues: CASNGLAGSTGELFF.

This clone was seen only once. This chain joins TRBV6-5 and TRBJ1-4; perhaps TRBD1 as D (6 bases). CDR3 length equals 14 residues. Trimming left V 6 bases short and J 4 bases short, with 12 bases between. Per germline, CDR1 MNHEY and CDR2 SVGAGI. The CDR3 spells CASRKQGGNEKLFF. For the CDR3, the DNA is TGTGCCAGCAGGAAACAGGGAGGTAATGAAAAACTGTTTTTT.

The chain carries TRBV28 and TRBJ1-4; weak D call: TRBD1 (6 bases). Germline assignment: CDR1 MDHEN and CDR2 SYDVKM. This CDR3 is 16 amino acids long. V was trimmed by 7 bases and J by 4 bases, leaving 19 bases between them. This chain's CDR3 is CASTPWRGGDNEKLFF. CDR3 DNA sequence: TGTGCCAGCACCCCTTGGAGGGGGGGGGATAATGAAAAACTGTTTTTT.

Here the CDR3 reads CASRASGTQETQYF. The CDR3 DNA reads as TGTGCCAGCAGGGCTAGCGGGACCCAAGAGACCCAGTACTTC. The genes are TRBV6-6 and TRBJ2-5; 9 bases are shared with TRBD2. V gave up 6 bases and J gave up 1 base; unmatched junction bases: 3. Looked up from germline, CDR1 is MNHNY and CDR2 is SVGAGI (reference sequence). The CDR3 has 14 residues.

The CDR3 here is CASSFRRNENSPLHF. The CDR3, as DNA: TGCGCCAGCAGCTTCCGCAGGAACGAAAATTCACCCCTCCACTTT. The genes are TRBV5-1 and TRBJ1-6; D ambiguous. The CDR3 length is 15 residues. V was clipped by 2 bases and J by 7 bases, with 13 bases between them. Germline loops: CDR1 SGHRS, CDR2 YFSETQ.

The V gene is TRBV19, the J gene TRBJ2-5, with D perhaps TRBD2 (5 bases). The CDR3 spans 14 residues. Germline V lookup: CDR1 LNHDA, CDR2 SQIVND (reference sequence). V lost 1 base to trimming and J lost 2 bases, with 8 bases between them. The CDR3 coding sequence is TGTGCCAGTAGTATAGCAGGCGGGCAAGAGACCCAGTACTTC. Protein: CASSIAGGQETQYF.

The rearrangement uses TRBV5-1 and TRBJ1-4, with 7 bases matching TRBD1. Per germline, CDR1 SGHRS and CDR2 YFSETQ. The CDR3 length is 15 residues. The V and J ends lost 4 bases and 8 bases, in that order; junction bases with no gene match: 11. CDR3 region: CASSLGPQGQEKLFF. The CDR3 coding sequence is TGCGCCAGCAGCCTGGGACCACAGGGGCAAGAAAAACTGTTTTTT.

The genes are TRBV7-6 and TRBJ2-6; 9 nucleotides align to TRBD1. This CDR3 is built from 17 residues. J lost 0 bases, V lost 9 bases, and 9 bases had no gene match. The germline gives CDR1 SGHVS, CDR2 FNYEAQ. The CDR3 reads CASVQGARISGANVLTF. CDR3 bases: TGTGCCAGTGTACAGGGGGCCAGAATCTCTGGGGCCAACGTCCTGACTTTC. Drawing the rest from reference TRBV7-6 and TRBJ2-6, the complete variable domain is GAGVSQSPRYKVTKRGQDVALRCDPISGHVSLYWYRQALGQGPEFLTYFNYEAQQDKSGLPNDRFSAERPEGSISTLTIQRTEQRDSAMYRCASVQGARISGANVLTFGAGSRLTVL.